These 24 T cell receptor beta chains were all obtained from the same sample, sequenced in a study of shared clonotypes between healthy human individuals. Profiling relied on immunoSEQ multiplex PCR, and the TCRdb table lists in-frame clones only, not all of them. The table includes over a million clones, roughly 80% detected once. Source material: memory CD4+ T cells sorted from blood. The subset: CD45RA-negative fraction. The receptors stem from a man between 18 and 35 years old in good health.

The rearrangement uses TRBV19 and TRBJ1-4, with TRBD1 identical over 8 bases. The CDR3 contains 14 residues. V gave up 7 bases and J gave up 4 bases; unmatched junction bases: 5. Per the germline V gene, CDR1 is LNHDA and CDR2 is SQIVND (reference sequence). CDR3 coding DNA: TGTGCCAGTACCCCAGACAGGGGTAATGAAAAACTGTTTTTT. This gives the protein CASTPDRGNEKLFF.

This rearrangement joins TRBV6-6 to TRBJ2-1, with D tentatively TRBD1 (7 bases). Deletions cut 7 bases from V and 6 bases from J, with 19 bases between. The CDR3 has 15 amino acids. Germline values: CDR1 MNHNY, CDR2 SVGAGI (reference sequence). The CDR3 DNA reads TGTGCCAGCACCACACGCGGGACAGCCCGCAATGAGCAGTTCTTC. Amino acid sequence: CASTTRGTARNEQFF.

The chain is built from TRBV5-4 and TRBJ1-6; the D is unclear. Germline V gene sequence: CDR1 SGHNT, CDR2 YYREEE (reference sequence). This CDR3 contains 13 residues. V was cut by 0 bases and J by 9 bases, with 7 bases left in between. CDR3 DNA: TGTGCCAGCAGCTTGGATGCCCCTTCACCCCTCCACTTT. It yields the protein CASSLDAPSPLHF.

CDR3 residues: CASSHPGWDQPQHF. For the CDR3, the DNA is TGTGCCAGTAGCCACCCGGGTTGGGATCAGCCCCAGCATTTT. The chain couples TRBV19 to TRBJ1-5; D uncertain. Looked up from germline, CDR1 is LNHDA and CDR2 is SQIVND (reference sequence). This CDR3 region has 14 residues. Trimming pared 6 bases from V and 5 bases from J, leaving 14 bases between.

The chain recombines TRBV5-4 with TRBJ1-4; no definite D call. V was shortened by 2 bases and J by 2 bases, with 10 bases between the two germline ends. CDR1 SGHNT and CDR2 YYREEE come from the germline V gene (reference sequence). The CDR3 loop spans 15 amino acids. The DNA for the CDR3 is TGTGCCAGCAGCTTTGATACTGGGACTAATGAAAAACTGTTTTTT. Translated, it gives CASSFDTGTNEKLFF.

In this sample, this clone turned up a few times. The chain carries TRBV5-5 and TRBJ2-7; D possibly matches TRBD1 or TRBD2 (5 bases each). Germline assignment: CDR1 SGHKS and CDR2 YYEKEE (reference sequence). V shed 4 bases and J shed 2 bases, with 13 bases lying between them. This CDR3 has 14 amino acids. The CDR3 sequence: CASSRSEGTYEQYF. CDR3 sequence (DNA): TGTGCCAGCAGCCGAAGTGAGGGGACCTACGAGCAGTACTTC.

V and J are TRBV11-2 and TRBJ2-2; D gene unclear. The V gene's germline CDR1 is SGHAT and CDR2 FQNNGV. The CDR3 spans 15 residues. Trimming removed 3 bases from V and 0 bases from J, with 8 bases in between. CDR3 DNA: TGTGCCAGCAGCTTCGCGGAGACGAACACCGGGGAGCTGTTTTTT. It translates to CASSFAETNTGELFF.

The chain uses TRBV28 and TRBJ1-5; TRBD1 agrees at 7 bases. The germline gives CDR1 MDHEN, CDR2 SYDVKM. V dropped 4 bases and J dropped 4; count of bases not matched to a gene: 10. The CDR3 length is 16 residues. This CDR3 is CASSSGQVGRNQPQHF. The CDR3 DNA follows: TGTGCCAGCAGTTCCGGACAGGTAGGGAGGAATCAGCCCCAGCATTTT.

With regard to this clone: Other DNA sequences from this sample encode an identical CDR3 as well. The genes are TRBV2 and TRBJ2-3; perhaps TRBD1 as D (6 bases). The length of the CDR3 is 14 residues. V was trimmed by 3 bases and J by 5 bases, leaving 12 bases between them. Per germline, CDR1 SNHLY and CDR2 FYNNEI. The CDR3 reads CASSELTGLDTQYF. CDR3 coding DNA: TGTGCCAGCAGTGAGCTAACAGGGTTAGATACGCAGTATTTT.

This chain links TRBV6-5 with TRBJ2-2; 8 bases line up with TRBD1. With 3 bases clipped from V and 7 bases from J, the junction kept 10 bases outside the gene matches. The CDR3 loop spans 16 amino acids. In germline, CDR1 is MNHEY, CDR2 SVGAGI. The CDR3 spells CASSYVRGPEDGELFF. The CDR3 DNA sequence: TGTGCCAGCAGTTATGTCAGGGGGCCCGAGGACGGGGAGCTGTTTTTT.

DNA of the CDR3: TGTGCCTGGAGTGACACAGTGAGCTCCTACGAGCAGTACTTC. Protein: CAWSDTVSSYEQYF. This chain uses TRBV30 with TRBJ2-5; D unresolved. With the DNA end fitting TRBJ2-7 better, the J assignment may be wrong. The CDR3 spans 14 residues. CDR1 is GTSNPN and CDR2 is SVGIG in the germline V gene (reference sequence).

This clone was counted a single time. The V gene is TRBV19, the J gene TRBJ2-6; TRBD2 is a possible D gene (5 bases). CDR1 and CDR2 (germline): LNHDA, SQIVND (reference sequence). This CDR3 comprises 18 residues. The V gene lost 7 bases and the J gene lost 0 bases, with 19 bases spanning the gap. CDR3 sequence reads: CASTQFAGRSSGANVLTF. CDR3 DNA: TGTGCCAGTACCCAATTTGCGGGCCGATCCTCTGGGGCCAACGTCCTGACTTTC.

V is TRBV5-1 and J is TRBJ1-2; perhaps TRBD1 as D (5 bases). The CDR3 runs to 16 residues. V lost 0 bases and J 4 bases, leaving 16 bases between the germline ends. Germline V lookup: CDR1 SGHRS, CDR2 YFSETQ. The CDR3 DNA is TGCGCCAGCAGCTTGGACCCGGGGGAGAATGGCTATGGCTACACCTTC. Protein product: CASSLDPGENGYGYTF.

Note on this clone: At the DNA level, this CDR3 is encoded by other sequences in the same sample as well. The chain recombines TRBV10-3 with TRBJ2-7, with D possibly matching TRBD2 (5 bases). Germline V CDR1 and CDR2: ENHRY, SYGVKD. This CDR3 has 12 amino acids. With 9 bases removed from V and 1 base from J, the gap between germline ends came to 10 bases. CDR3 amino acids: CAISEASYEQYF. In DNA, the CDR3 is TGTGCCATTAGCGAGGCTTCCTACGAGCAGTACTTC.

Worth noting for this clone: The same CDR3 can be traced to other DNA sequences in this sample. The chain is built from TRBV2 and TRBJ2-5; no clear D gene. The CDR3 loop spans 12 amino acids. CDR1 is SNHLY, CDR2 FYNNEI, per germline. The V end lost 3 bases, the J end lost 1 base, and 3 bases lay between the germline ends. The CDR3: CASSDPQETQYF. CDR3 sequence (DNA): TGTGCCAGCAGTGACCCCCAAGAGACCCAGTACTTC. Drawing the rest from reference TRBV2 and TRBJ2-5, the complete variable domain is EPEVTQTPSHQVTQMGQEVILRCVPISNHLYFYWYRQILGQKVEFLVSFYNNEISEKSEIFDDQFSVERPDGSNFTLKIRSTKLEDSAMYFCASSDPQETQYFGPGTRLLVL.

The chain recombines TRBV5-1 with TRBJ2-3; 9 bases line up with TRBD2. After removal of 2 bases from V and 4 bases from J, the junction contained 11 bases not matched to a gene. The CDR3 extends over 17 amino acids. Germline loops: CDR1 SGHRS, CDR2 YFSETQ. CDR3 protein: CASSFLAGEEGADTQYF. As DNA, the CDR3 is TGCGCCAGCAGCTTTTTAGCGGGAGAGGAGGGCGCAGATACGCAGTATTTT.

Here the CDR3 DNA reads TGTGCCAGCGGCCAGAGCGGGACGAATTCAATCGGTACGCAGTATTTT. Protein product: CASGQSGTNSIGTQYF. The chain uses TRBV25-1 and TRBJ2-3; TRBD2 agrees at 7 bases. Per germline, CDR1 MGHDK and CDR2 SYGVNS. The trim removed 8 bases at V and 8 bases at J, leaving 19 bases unmatched. The CDR3 is 16 amino acids.

The chain employs TRBV30 and TRBJ1-5; 7 positions agree with TRBD1. Germline-derived CDR1 and CDR2 are GTSNPN and SVGIG (reference sequence). V was pared by 0 bases and J by 5 bases, with 1 base of the junction left unmatched. The CDR3 is made up of 13 amino acids. CDR3 residues: CAWSVTGDQPQHF. CDR3 bases: TGTGCCTGGAGTGTTACAGGGGATCAGCCCCAGCATTTT.

The CDR3 coding sequence is TGTGCCATCAGTGAGTCGGGACTAGGGTCGGGAGTGCAGTTCTTC. Translating gives CAISESGLGSGVQFF. This chain connects TRBV10-3 to TRBJ2-1, with 8 bases matching TRBD2. Per germline, CDR1 ENHRY and CDR2 SYGVKD. V dropped 0 bases and J dropped 12; count of bases not matched to a gene: 10. CDR3 length: 15 amino acids.

This clone was seen ten or more times. V usage is TRBV7-2 and J usage is TRBJ2-3; D is unclear. CDR3 length: 15 amino acids. Trimming left V 3 bases short and J 7 bases short, with 17 bases between. CDR1 is SGHTA, CDR2 FQGNSA, per germline. DNA of the CDR3: TGTGCCAGCAGCTTTGGTCGGGCCCTTTCCAATACGCAGTATTTT. It yields the protein CASSFGRALSNTQYF.

In its sample, this clone was seen a few times. The V and J genes are TRBV18 and TRBJ1-4; TRBD1 matches 11 bases. V lost 3 bases to trimming and J lost 0 bases; unmatched junction nucleotides: 9. CDR1 and CDR2 from the germline V gene are KGHSH and LQKENI. The CDR3 covers 19 residues. CDR3 sequence (DNA): TGTGCCAGCTCACCCGGGACAGGGGGTAAATCGGCAACTAATGAAAAACTGTTTTTT. Translating gives CASSPGTGGKSATNEKLFF.

The chain is built from TRBV28 and TRBJ2-3; D remains ambiguous. From germline, CDR1 is MDHEN and CDR2 SYDVKM. Trimming shortened V by 1 base and J by 0 bases, and 8 bases separated the two germline ends. CDR3 length: 15 residues. CDR3 sequence reads: CASSLSGRSTDTQYF. The CDR3 DNA follows: TGTGCCAGCAGTTTATCCGGACGGAGCACAGATACGCAGTATTTT.

This clone was seen only once. The CDR3 sequence: CASSQSGPNEKLFF. CDR3 coding DNA: TGCGCCAGCAGCCAATCAGGCCCTAATGAAAAACTGTTTTTT. The rearrangement links TRBV4-3 to TRBJ1-4; D unresolved. The germline CDR1 and CDR2 sequences are LGHNA and YSLEER. Trimming removed 2 bases at V and 3 bases at J, with 7 bases between. CDR3 length: 14 residues.

This clone has more than one count but fewer than ten. V and J are TRBV5-6 and TRBJ1-2; 8 bases are shared with TRBD1. With 4 bases clipped from V and 5 bases from J, the junction kept 4 bases outside the gene matches. Per germline, CDR1 SGHDT and CDR2 YYEEEE. The CDR3 spans 13 residues. The CDR3 DNA reads TGTGCCAGCAGCGCCAGACAGGGGTATGGCTACACCTTC. This encodes CASSARQGYGYTF. The whole variable domain, remainder taken from reference TRBV5-6 and TRBJ1-2, is DAGVTQSPTHLIKTRGQQVTLRCSPKSGHDTVSWYQQALGQGPQFIFQYYEEEERQRGNFPDRFSGHQFPNYSSELNVNALLLGDSALYLCASSARQGYGYTFGSGTRLTVV.